This T cell receptor (beta chain) was sequenced during a study of T cell responses to AZD1222 COVID-19 vaccine. As for the study in general: Analyses pooled second doses at about 4 or about 12 weeks. Overall study results and limits: A mostly white British donor set with more females was recruited, and clonal diversity was possibly underestimated. Mapped onto spike, vaccine-associated CD4 TCRs spanned it and were dominant at 160-218 and 743-854.

For this clone: Its antigen is not known.

Method: immunoSEQ multiplex PCR; TCRdb's copy keeps in-frame clones and lacks some. The repertoire holds 150,000 to 200,000 clones, with just over 85% as singletons. Trimming stripped 9 bases from V and 0 bases from J, with 14 bases between. This CDR3 contains 14 residues. Germline V gene data show CDR1 as LNHDA and CDR2 as SQIVND (reference sequence). The sequence derives from an adult in good health. The sequences come from peripheral blood, collected on day 0 of AZD1222 vaccination. The chain is built from TRBV19 and TRBJ1-2, with a possible D match to TRBD1 (5 bases). The CDR3 region is CASCRDRSNYGYTF. CDR3 DNA sequence: TGTGCCAGCTGCCGGGACCGGTCTAACTATGGCTACACCTTC.